Below, one T cell receptor (beta chain) is given with its context. Antigen: not known. The sample belongs to a study of T cells expressing NK-cell markers. For the study at large: HCMV seropositivity marked most of the eight sequenced donors; one was seronegative.

TCRdb re-called the 5' RACE reads and catalogs CDR3 proteins one per entry, DNA excluded. The sample shows roughly 160,000 distinct CDR3 sequences, and over 20% sits with its ten largest clones. The CDR3 length is 18 residues. Study findings and constraints: Among a few donors, these clonotypes also ranked first in the CD3+CD56-NKG2C+ fraction.

The sequencing sample was made of blood T cells: a sorted CD56 or NKG2C T cell subset, CD4+ or CD8+ T cells, or bulk PBMC T cells (not recorded which). This TCR derives from a man aged 18-75 years in good health. The chain couples TRBV12-3 or TRBV12-4 to TRBJ2-2. CDR3 residues: CASSFYGPTPKNTGELFF.